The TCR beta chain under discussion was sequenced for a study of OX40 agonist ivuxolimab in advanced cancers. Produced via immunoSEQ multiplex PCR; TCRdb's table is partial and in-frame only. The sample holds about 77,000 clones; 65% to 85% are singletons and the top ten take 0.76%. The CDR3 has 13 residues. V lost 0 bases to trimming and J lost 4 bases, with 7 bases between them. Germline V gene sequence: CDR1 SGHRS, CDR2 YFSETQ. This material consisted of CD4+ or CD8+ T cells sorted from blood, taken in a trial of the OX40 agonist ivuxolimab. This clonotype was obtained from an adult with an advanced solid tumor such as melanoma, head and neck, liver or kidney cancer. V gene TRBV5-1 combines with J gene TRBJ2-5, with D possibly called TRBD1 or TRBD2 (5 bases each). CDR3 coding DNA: TGCGCCAGCAGCTTGGAAGGGACAGAGACCCAGTACTTC. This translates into CASSLEGTETQYF. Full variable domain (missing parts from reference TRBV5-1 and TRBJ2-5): KAGVTQTPRYLIKTRGQQVTLSCSPISGHRSVSWYQQTPGQGLQFLFEYFSETQRNKGNFPGRFSGRQFSNSRSEMNVSTLELGDSALYLCASSLEGTETQYFGPGTRLLVL.